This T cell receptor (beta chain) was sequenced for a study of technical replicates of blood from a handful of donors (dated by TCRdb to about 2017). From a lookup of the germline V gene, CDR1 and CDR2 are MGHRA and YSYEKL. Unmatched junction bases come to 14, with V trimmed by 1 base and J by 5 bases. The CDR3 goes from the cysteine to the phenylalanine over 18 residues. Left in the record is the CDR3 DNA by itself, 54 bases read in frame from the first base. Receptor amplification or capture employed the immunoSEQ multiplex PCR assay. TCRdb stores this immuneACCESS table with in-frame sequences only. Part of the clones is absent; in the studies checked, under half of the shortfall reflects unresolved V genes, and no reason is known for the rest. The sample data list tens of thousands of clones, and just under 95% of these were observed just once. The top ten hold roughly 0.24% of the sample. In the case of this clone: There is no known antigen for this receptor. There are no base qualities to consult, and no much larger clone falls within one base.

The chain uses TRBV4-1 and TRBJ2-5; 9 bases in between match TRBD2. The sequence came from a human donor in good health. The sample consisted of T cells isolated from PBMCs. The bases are TGCGCCAGCAGCCAAGTTGGAATTGGACTAGCGAGGAGCGAGACCCAGTACTTC. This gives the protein CASSQVGIGLARSETQYF.